This TCR beta chain was sequenced in a study of blood T cell repertoires in COVID-19. The length of the CDR3 is 16 residues. Germline CDR1 and CDR2: MGHRA and YSYEKL. V lost 5 bases and J lost 7; bases outside the gene matches: 9. This clone has just a few counts. The assay was immunoSEQ multiplex PCR, and TCRdb's table has in-frame clones only and misses some. The sample gives under 250,000 clones, about 82% of which show up once; roughly 6.2% is in the top ten. The chain employs TRBV4-1 and TRBJ2-1; 12 bases match TRBD2. This TCR came from a woman at least 80 years old with COVID-19, enrolled during active disease. The sample comprised peripheral blood. CDR3 region: CASSVSPSGGVNEQFF. Here the CDR3 DNA reads TGCGCCAGCAGCGTTAGCCCTAGCGGGGGGGTTAATGAGCAGTTCTTC.